This TCR beta chain is drawn from a study of blood T cell repertoires in COVID-19. Here immunoSEQ multiplex PCR was the method, and the copy in TCRdb shows in-frame clones only, minus some. Among about 390,000 clones listed, around nine tenths were seen once. CDR3 size: 11 residues. Trimming took 10 bases from V and 5 from J, leaving 8 bases between them. CDR1 is SGHTA and CDR2 is FQGTGA in the germline V gene. This receptor was obtained from a woman aged 50 to 65 who had recovered from COVID-19. V usage is TRBV7-3 and J usage is TRBJ2-2; maybe TRBD1 (5 bases). Sequenced sample: PBMCs or T cells enriched from blood (not recorded which). The CDR3 DNA reads TGTGCCAAGACAGAGACCGGGGAGCTGTTTTTT. Translated, it gives CAKTETGELFF.